This passage covers 7 T cell receptor beta chains from one sample sequenced in a study of human T cells and chemical hapten exposure (dated by TCRdb to the early 2020s). Read against the paper, the sample's time point label means: pre-sensitization, week 0. Interpreted using the paper, the treatment or condition label stands for: therapeutic diphenylcyclopropenone sensitization with weekly scalp DPC. Libraries came from RACE. TCRdb names NextSeq 500 as the instrument used. TCRdb cleaned the public reads at Q25 with fastp, built clones with MiXCR and kept in-frame beta chains. Rows matching on CDR3 protein sequence are summarized as one entry with the most common DNA and genes. In all, the sample holds roughly 38,000 distinct CDR3 sequences, and 6.5% to 8% of those were seen once. 1% to 1.5% of the sample comes from the top ten. This sample comprised whole blood, obtained in connection with sensitization to the hapten diphenylcyclopropenone (DPC). Source of these receptors: a woman between 45 and 65 years old with alopecia areata. Some clones in this sample may be carry-over from other donors' samples.

The chain combines TRBV21-1 with TRBJ1-6. TRBV21-1 is classified as a pseudogene. This CDR3 is built from 11 residues. The CDR3, as DNA: TGTGCCAGCAGCACCTACATACTCCTCCACTTT. Residues: CASSTYILLHF.

This clonotype was recorded at least ten times. V and J are TRBV4-3 and TRBJ2-2; 8 nucleotides align to TRBD1. From germline, CDR1 is LGHNA and CDR2 YSLEER. V was pared by 3 bases and J by 5 bases, with 8 bases of the junction left unmatched. This CDR3 is built from 16 residues. The CDR3 coding sequence is TGCGCCAGCAGCCATCCCAGGACAGGGCTTACCGGGGAGCTGTTTTTT. Translation gives CASSHPRTGLTGELFF.

This clonotype came up many times. This sequence joins TRBV7-2 and TRBJ1-2; possible D gene TRBD1, 6 bases. V lost 2 bases and J lost 5, with 15 bases in between. Germline V lookup: CDR1 SGHTA, CDR2 FQGNSA. The CDR3 is 15 residues long. CDR3 loop: CASSLQGGPLYGYTF. In nucleotides, the CDR3 is TGTGCCAGCAGCTTACAAGGGGGGCCGCTATATGGCTACACCTTC.

The chain is built from TRBV27 and TRBJ2-3, with TRBD2 matching over 8 bases. Per germline, CDR1 MNHEY and CDR2 SMNVEV (reference sequence). V was pared by 4 bases and J by 10 bases, with 13 bases of the junction left unmatched. The CDR3 is 15 residues long. This CDR3 is CASSSLGGRPGAQYF. CDR3 in DNA: TGTGCCAGCAGTTCCCTTGGCGGGAGGCCGGGGGCGCAGTATTTT.

This clonotype was seen ten or more times. The CDR3 region has the DNA TGCAGTGCTGGGAGACTAGCGGGAGTGAGTGAGCAGTACTTC. Translated, it gives CSAGRLAGVSEQYF. The chain uses TRBV20-1 and TRBJ2-7; 12 bases match TRBD2. There are 14 residues in the CDR3. The J segment lost 7 bases and the V segment lost 5 bases, leaving 9 bases of the junction unmatched. Germline CDR1 reads DFQATT; CDR2 reads SNEGSKA (reference sequence).

This clonotype was seen repeatedly, ten times or more. DNA for the CDR3: TGCAGTGCTAGGGTAGGAGGGGCGCGTAACACCGGGGAGCTGTTTTTT. Amino acid sequence: CSARVGGARNTGELFF. This chain joins TRBV20-1 and TRBJ2-2; tentative D call: TRBD2 (6 bases). This CDR3 comprises 16 residues. V lost 3 bases, J lost 2 bases, and 16 bases lay in between. CDR1 and CDR2 from the germline V gene are DFQATT and SNEGSKA (reference sequence).

In this sample, this clonotype turned up a few times. The rearrangement joins TRBV19 to TRBJ1-4; no clear D gene. V lost 7 bases, J lost 8 bases, and 14 bases lay in between. CDR3 length: 13 amino acids. Per the germline V gene, CDR1 is LNHDA and CDR2 is SQIVND (reference sequence). The DNA of the CDR3 is TGTGCCAGTATAGGTGGAGTTGGCGAAAAACTGTTTTTT. The encoded protein is CASIGGVGEKLFF. Full variable domain (missing parts from reference TRBV19 and TRBJ1-4): DGGITQSPKYLFRKEGQNVTLSCEQNLNHDAMYWYRQDPGQGLRLIYYSQIVNDFQKGDIAEGYSVSREKKESFPLTVTSAQKNPTAFYLCASIGGVGEKLFFGSGTQLSVL.